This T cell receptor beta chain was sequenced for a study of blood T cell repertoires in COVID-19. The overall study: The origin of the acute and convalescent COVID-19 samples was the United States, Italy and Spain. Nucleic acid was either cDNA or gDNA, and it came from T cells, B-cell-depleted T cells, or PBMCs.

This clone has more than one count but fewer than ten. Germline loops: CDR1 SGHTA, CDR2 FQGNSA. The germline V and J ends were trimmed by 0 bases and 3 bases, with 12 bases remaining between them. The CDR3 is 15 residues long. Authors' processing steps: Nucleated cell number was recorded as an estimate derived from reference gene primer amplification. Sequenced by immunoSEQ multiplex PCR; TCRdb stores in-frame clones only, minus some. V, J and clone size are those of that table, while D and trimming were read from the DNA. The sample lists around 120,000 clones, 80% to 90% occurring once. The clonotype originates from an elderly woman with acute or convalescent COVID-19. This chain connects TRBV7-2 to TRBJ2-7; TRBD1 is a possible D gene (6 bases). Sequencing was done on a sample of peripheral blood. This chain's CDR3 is CASSLAIGQIYEQYF. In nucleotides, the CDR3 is TGTGCCAGCAGCTTAGCGATCGGACAGATCTACGAGCAGTACTTC.